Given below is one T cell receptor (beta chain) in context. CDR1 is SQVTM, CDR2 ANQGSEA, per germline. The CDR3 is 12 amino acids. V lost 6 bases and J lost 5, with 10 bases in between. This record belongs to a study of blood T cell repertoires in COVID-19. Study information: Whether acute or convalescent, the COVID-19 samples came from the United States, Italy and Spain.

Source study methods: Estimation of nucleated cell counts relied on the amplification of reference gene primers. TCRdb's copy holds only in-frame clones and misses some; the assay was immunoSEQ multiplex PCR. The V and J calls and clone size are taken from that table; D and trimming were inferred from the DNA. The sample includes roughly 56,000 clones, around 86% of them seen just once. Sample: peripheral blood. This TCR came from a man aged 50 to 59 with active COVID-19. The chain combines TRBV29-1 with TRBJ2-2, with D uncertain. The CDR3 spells CSVNRWTGELFF. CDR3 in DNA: TGCAGCGTCAATAGATGGACCGGGGAGCTGTTTTTT.